This TCR beta chain stems from a study of cytomegalovirus exposure and HLA in healthy donors. This clone came up once. As yet, its antigen is unknown. Amplification used 60 Vbeta primers and 13 Jbeta primers. Clones were read by immunoSEQ multiplex PCR, and TCRdb kept only the in-frame ones, dropping some. The data contain roughly 170,000 clones, more than 80% of them singletons. Whole-study findings and limits: A highly shared variant cluster was judged a likely technical artifact.

The CDR3 runs to 14 residues. Per germline, CDR1 LNHNV and CDR2 YYDKDF (reference sequence). Trimming stripped 4 bases from V and 2 bases from J, with 11 bases between. The V and J genes are TRBV15 and TRBJ1-2, with D possibly matching TRBD1 (5 bases). The specimen sequenced was PBMCs. This TCR came from a man in his late teens or twenties in good health and CMV-seronegative. This chain's CDR3 is CATSNPTVNYGYTF. CDR3 DNA sequence: TGTGCCACCAGCAATCCGACAGTGAACTATGGCTACACCTTC.